Below are 5 T cell receptor beta chains sequenced from a single sample in a study of blood T cells in healthy people across ages. Using a J-beta primer mix together with a sample-barcoded 5' primer, a second PCR was run for about 6 to 11 cycles. Using its own MiXCR run on the 5' RACE reads, TCRdb lists one record per CDR3 protein. The sample contains roughly 570,000 distinct CDR3 sequences, 25% to 30% of which appear only once. Sample: blood. All receptors derive from a woman between 65 and 79 years old in good health.

This clonotype was detected only a few times. The J gene is TRBJ2-3, the V gene TRBV13; no firm D call. V lost 3 bases, J lost 9 bases, and 10 bases lay in between. The CDR3 is 12 residues long. Germline values: CDR1 PRHDT, CDR2 FYEKMQ (reference sequence). CDR3 bases: TGTGCCAGCAGCTTGGTATCAGCGACGCAGTATTTT. The encoded protein is CASSLVSATQYF.

The chain combines TRBV7-9 with TRBJ1-4; D call uncertain. This CDR3 is 12 amino acids long. The germline V and J ends were trimmed by 9 bases and 4 bases, with 9 bases remaining between them. Per germline, CDR1 SEHNR and CDR2 FQNEAQ (reference sequence). Here the CDR3 reads CASREVNEKLFF. The CDR3 nucleotides read TGTGCCAGTAGGGAGGTTAATGAAAAACTGTTTTTT.

In this sample, this clonotype turned up a few times. Germline and junction disagree at one end, which may indicate a read error. This chain uses TRBV7-9 with TRBJ2-1; D unclear. Germline loops: CDR1 SEHNR, CDR2 FQNEAQ (reference sequence). CDR3 length: 11 amino acids. The CDR3 nucleotides are TGTGCCAGCAGCTTCTACGATGAGCAGTTCTTC. The encoded protein is CASSFYDEQFF.

V usage is TRBV29-1 and J usage is TRBJ1-2; D is uncertain. The length of the CDR3 is 13 residues. The V gene's germline CDR1 is SQVTM and CDR2 ANQGSEA. Trimming left V 2 bases short and J 7 bases short, with 14 bases between. The CDR3 bases are TGCAGCGTTGAACTGCAGGTCCGGCTTGGCTACACCTTC. It specifies CSVELQVRLGYTF.

The chain employs TRBV7-9 and TRBJ1-2; 7 bases map to TRBD1. With V trimmed by 4 bases and J by 4 bases, 9 bases remained unmatched. CDR3 length: 15 amino acids. Germline V gene lookup returns CDR1 SEHNR and CDR2 FQNEAQ (reference sequence). CDR3 DNA: TGTGCCAGCAGCTCCCTAGGGGGCACGGGCTATGGCTACACCTTC. Amino acids: CASSSLGGTGYGYTF.